This TCR beta chain is drawn from a study of CD8 T cells in Susac syndrome. With regard to this clonotype: Its antigen is unknown.

Trimming took off 0 bases at V and 3 bases at J, with 3 bases between the two ends. The CDR3 length is 13 residues. Germline CDR1 reads LNHDA; CDR2 reads SQIVND (reference sequence). General study findings and limits: As the study acknowledged, the number of individuals in its TCR sequencing and HLA analysis was relatively small.

After extraction with the RNeasy kit, about 0.45 to 1 ug of the RNA was reverse transcribed using random hexamers. Amplification of the TCR beta CDR3 was carried out by immunoSEQ multiplex PCR, which spanned a total of 54 Vbeta and 13 Jbeta segments. One entry per CDR3 protein, called by TCRdb with MiXCR from the immunoSEQ multiplex PCR reads. Found here are some 300,000 distinct CDR3 sequences, 89% of them singletons; the top ten hold approximately 0.18%. Negative isolation yielded the CD8+ and CD4+ T cells, while FACS enriched the TEMRA cells. This chain joins TRBV19 and TRBJ2-1, with D unresolved. Sequenced input: CD8+ T cells from PBMCs. This TCR was recovered from a human donor with multiple sclerosis. The CDR3 DNA reads as TGTGCCAGTAGTATAGATGGCTACAATGAGCAGTTCTTC. Translating it yields CASSIDGYNEQFF.